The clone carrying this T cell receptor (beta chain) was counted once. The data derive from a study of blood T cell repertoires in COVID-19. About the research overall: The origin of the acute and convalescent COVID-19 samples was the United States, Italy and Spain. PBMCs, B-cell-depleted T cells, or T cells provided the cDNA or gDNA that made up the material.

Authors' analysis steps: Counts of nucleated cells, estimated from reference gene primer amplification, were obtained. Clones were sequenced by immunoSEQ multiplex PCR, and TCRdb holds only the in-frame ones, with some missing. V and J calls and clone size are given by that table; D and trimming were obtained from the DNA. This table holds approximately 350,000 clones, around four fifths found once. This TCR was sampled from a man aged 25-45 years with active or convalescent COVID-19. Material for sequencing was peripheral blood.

CDR3 sequence reads: CASSLGGRKVSSFYNEQFF. In nucleotides, the CDR3 is TGTGCCAGCAGTTTGGGGGGTAGAAAGGTTAGCTCTTTCTACAATGAGCAGTTCTTC. The gene calls are TRBV28 and TRBJ2-1, with D possibly TRBD2 on 6 matching bases. V was shortened by 3 bases and J by 3 bases, with 24 bases between the two germline ends. Looked up from germline, CDR1 is MDHEN and CDR2 is SYDVKM. The CDR3 runs to 19 residues.